Listed below are T cell receptor beta chains from one sample, sequenced in a study of cytomegalovirus exposure and HLA in healthy donors. Only in-frame clones appear in the TCRdb table, and some are missing; sequencing was by immunoSEQ multiplex PCR. The table has 150,000 or so clones, 82% seen once; the top ten hold about 3.4%. Specimen: PBMCs. The receptor source for this set is a man between 18 and 35 years old in good health and CMV-seropositive. The CDR3 runs from the conserved cysteine through the conserved F or W. A D gene is named only where the DNA matches it firmly. Size values are once, few and many counts, or a class for expanded clones, and some rows have none.

d_gene	abundance	v_gene	j_gene	CDR3nt	CDR3aa
NA	NA	TRBV6-5	TRBJ1-1	TGTGCCAGCCGGACAGTGGCCCCTGTGGCCACTGAAGCTTTCTTT	CASRTVAPVATEAFF
TRBD2	once	TRBV27	TRBJ2-7	TGTGCCAGCAGCGCTCCCTCTAGCGGGAGGTCTTACGAGCAGTACTTC	CASSAPSSGRSYEQYF
NA	NA	TRBV6-5	TRBJ2-7	TGTGCCAGCAGTAAACAGGGCTACGAGCAGTACTTC	CASSKQGYEQYF
TRBD1	NA	TRBV5-1	TRBJ2-5	TGCGCCAGCAGCTTGCCAGGGGGCTCCCAAGAGACCCAGTACTTC	CASSLPGGSQETQYF
NA	NA	TRBV20-1	TRBJ2-5	TGCAGTGCTATTATCGGGGAGACCCAGTACTTC	CSAIIGETQYF
TRBD2	NA	TRBV7-9	TRBJ2-2	TGTGCCAGCAGCCCCCTAGCGGGAGCAGCCACCGGGGAGCTGTTTTTT	CASSPLAGAATGELFF
NA	NA	TRBV19	TRBJ1-1	TGTGCCAGTACCCGGGGGAACACTGAAGCTTTCTTT	CASTRGNTEAFF
NA	NA	TRBV7-9	TRBJ2-7	TGTGCCAGCAGCGACGGGAACTACGAGCAGTACTTC	CASSDGNYEQYF
NA	few	TRBV19	TRBJ1-1	TGTGCCAGTAGTACGGGACAAAGTTTTTCTGAAGCTTTCTTT	CASSTGQSFSEAFF
NA	NA	TRBV4-1	TRBJ2-7	TGCGCCAGCAGCCAAGATCCAGGCAGGGCCTACGAGCAGTACTTC	CASSQDPGRAYEQYF
TRBD1	NA	TRBV19	TRBJ1-2	TGTGCCAGTAGCATCGACAGGGCTGGCTACACCTTC	CASSIDRAGYTF
NA	NA	TRBV28	TRBJ2-7	TGTGCCAGCAGTTTAACGGGACACGACTACGAGCAGTACTTC	CASSLTGHDYEQYF
NA	NA	TRBV18	TRBJ1-1	TGTGCCAGCTCACCCGCGTTCCCATTAGACACTGAAGCTTTCTTT	CASSPAFPLDTEAFF
TRBD2	NA	TRBV5-4	TRBJ2-3	TGTGCCAGCACCCGGGGACTAGCGACAGATACGCAGTATTTT	CASTRGLATDTQYF
NA	NA	TRBV5-4	TRBJ1-2	TGTGCCAGCAGCTTAAGTGTGGGAGACTATGGCTACACCTTC	CASSLSVGDYGYTF
TRBD1	NA	TRBV5-6	TRBJ1-2	TGTGCCAGCAGCTTGGGTTATGGACAGGGGGCAGGAGGCTACACCTTC	CASSLGYGQGAGGYTF
TRBD2	NA	TRBV7-2	TRBJ2-5	TGTGCCAGCAGCCCCCGACTAGCGGCCACCCAAGAGACCCAGTACTTC	CASSPRLAATQETQYF
NA	NA	TRBV28	TRBJ2-2	TGTGCCAGCACCCCAACAGGTTACACCGGGGAGCTGTTTTTT	CASTPTGYTGELFF
NA	NA	TRBV5-8	TRBJ1-3	TGTGCCAGCAGCTTGGCCGGGGGGGGCCCTGGAAACACCATATATTTT	CASSLAGGGPGNTIYF
TRBD2	NA	TRBV7-2	TRBJ2-7	TGTGCCAGCAGCCCTTTTGGGACTAGCGGTTCCTACGAGCAGTACTTC	CASSPFGTSGSYEQYF
NA	few	TRBV5-4	TRBJ1-1	TGTGCCAGCAGCCCGAAAAACACGAACACTGAAGCTTTCTTT	CASSPKNTNTEAFF
TRBD2	NA	TRBV28	TRBJ2-1	TGTGCTTGCTATGCGTCCCGGGGGGTCAATGAGCAGTTCTTC	CACYASRGVNEQFF
NA	NA	TRBV5-4	TRBJ2-3	TGTGCCAGCAGCCCCCCCGGAGTAACAGATACGCAGTATTTT	CASSPPGVTDTQYF
NA	NA	TRBV18	TRBJ2-2	TGTGCCAGCTCACCTCCCCGACACGAATACACCGGGGAGCTGTTTTTT	CASSPPRHEYTGELFF
TRBD2	once	TRBV29-1	TRBJ2-5	TGCAGCGTTGAAAGCCTAGCGGGCAGAGAGACCCAGTACTTC	CSVESLAGRETQYF
TRBD1	NA	TRBV2	TRBJ1-1	TGTGCCAGCAGCGTCCGGGACAGAATAAATGAAGCTTTCTTT	CASSVRDRINEAFF
TRBD2	NA	TRBV5-1	TRBJ2-7	TGCGCCACTTCCTCGGGGGGGAGCCTCGGCTCCTACGAGCAGTACTTC	CATSSGGSLGSYEQYF
TRBD1	NA	TRBV27	TRBJ2-1	TGTGCCAGCAGTCTAGGGGGCCCTTACAATGAGCAGTTCTTC	CASSLGGPYNEQFF
TRBD2	NA	TRBV5-1	TRBJ2-1	TGCGCCAGCAGCTTATCCCTAGCGGGAGTATCGGATGAGCAGTTCTTC	CASSLSLAGVSDEQFF
NA	NA	TRBV6-5	TRBJ1-2	TGTGCCAGCAGTTATGTCCAGGACTATGGCTACACCTTC	CASSYVQDYGYTF
NA	NA	TRBV7-9	TRBJ2-6	TGTGCCAGCAGCTTAGTATACGTGAGCTCTGGGGCCAACGTCCTGACTTTC	CASSLVYVSSGANVLTF
NA	few	TRBV7-9	TRBJ2-7	TGTTCCAGCAGCTTCGACAGGCCCCCCTCCTACGAGCAGTACTTC	CSSSFDRPPSYEQYF
NA	NA	TRBV6-1	TRBJ2-5	TGTGCCAGTACGAGGGCTAGCGCCTTCCAAGAGACCCAGTACTTC	CASTRASAFQETQYF
NA	NA	TRBV6-5	TRBJ1-6	TGTGCCAGCAGTTACTCGGGGCAGGGTTATTCACCCCTCCACTTT	CASSYSGQGYSPLHF
NA	NA	TRBV6-6	TRBJ2-5	TGTGCCAGCAGAAACGGGGGGGACAGAGATAAAGAGACCCAGTACTTC	CASRNGGDRDKETQYF
TRBD1	NA	TRBV5-8	TRBJ1-1	TGTGCCAGCAGCGCAAGACAGGGGCGAACTGAAGCTTTCTTT	CASSARQGRTEAFF
TRBD2	NA	TRBV9	TRBJ2-7	TGTGCCAGCAGCGTATCTAGCGGGGGCCCCTACGAGCAGTACTTC	CASSVSSGGPYEQYF
TRBD1	NA	TRBV29-1	TRBJ2-7	TGCAGCGTTGTAGGGACAGTTAACTCCTACGAGCAGTACTTC	CSVVGTVNSYEQYF
NA	NA	TRBV6-1	TRBJ2-7	TGTGCCAGCAGTGAACCCACAGGGTCGTACTTC	CASSEPTGSYF
NA	NA	TRBV6-5	TRBJ1-1	TGTCCAAATATACTACCGGATCTGAACACTGAAGCTTTCTTT	CPNILPDLNTEAFF
NA	NA	TRBV29-1	TRBJ1-3	TGCAGCGGTCAACAGGGTTCAGGAAACACCATATATTTT	CSGQQGSGNTIYF
TRBD1	once	TRBV6-6	TRBJ2-1	TGTGCCAGCACTGCGGACAGGGCGGGTGGGGAGCAGTTCTTC	CASTADRAGGEQFF
TRBD2	NA	TRBV9	TRBJ2-1	TGTGCCAGCAGCGTAAGACTAGCGGGAGGGCCTAATGAGCAGTTCTTC	CASSVRLAGGPNEQFF
NA	NA	TRBV25-1	TRBJ2-1	TGTGCCAGCAGTTACGGCTACAATGAGCAGTTCTTC	CASSYGYNEQFF
NA	NA	TRBV28	TRBJ1-4	TGTGCCAGCAGTTACGAAAGGAGAAGCGAAAAACTGTTTTTT	CASSYERRSEKLFF
NA	NA	TRBV7-2	TRBJ2-7	TGTGCCAGCAGCCCCTTGGGGATCAGGGCCGAGCAGTACTTC	CASSPLGIRAEQYF
TRBD1	NA	TRBV5-6	TRBJ2-7	TGTGCCAGCAGCTTTCGGACAGGGGGCTCCTACGAGCAGTACTTC	CASSFRTGGSYEQYF
NA	NA	TRBV27	TRBJ2-7	TGTGCCAGCAGTCTCGTTACAGGGCACGAGCAGTACTTC	CASSLVTGHEQYF
NA	few	TRBV28	TRBJ1-2	TGTGCCAGCAGTTTATACGCCAGAACTAACTATGGCTACACCTTC	CASSLYARTNYGYTF
NA	NA	TRBV2	TRBJ1-1	TGTGCCAGCGAACGCAGGGTATGGAACACTGAAGCTTTCTTT	CASERRVWNTEAFF
TRBD2	few	TRBV19	TRBJ2-2	TGTGCCAGTAGTCCTACAAAGGGACTAGCGGGTAACACCGGGGAGCTGTTTTTT	CASSPTKGLAGNTGELFF
NA	NA	TRBV19	TRBJ1-2	TGTGCCAGTAGTTCGACGGGGGAGTATGGCTACACCTTC	CASSSTGEYGYTF
NA	once	TRBV5-4	TRBJ1-2	TGTGCCAGCAGCTTGGATCCGGGCAGGGACTATGGCTACACCTTC	CASSLDPGRDYGYTF
TRBD1	NA	TRBV7-2	TRBJ1-2	TGTGCCAGCAGACGCCGGACAGGGGGAGGGTATGGCTACACCTTC	CASRRRTGGGYGYTF
TRBD1	NA	TRBV6-5	TRBJ2-2	TGTGCCAGCAGTTATCAACAGGGGAAAACCGGGGAGCTGTTTTTT	CASSYQQGKTGELFF
NA	NA	TRBV28	TRBJ1-1	TGTGCCAGCAGTTTTCCCGGACAGTATGAAGCTTTCTTT	CASSFPGQYEAFF
NA	NA	TRBV28	TRBJ2-6	TGTGCCAGCAGTCCAGGAACCAACGTCCTGACTTTC	CASSPGTNVLTF
TRBD2	NA	TRBV13	TRBJ2-3	TGTGCCAGCAGCTTAGAGGGTAGCGGGAGGGCCGAAGATACGCAGTATTTT	CASSLEGSGRAEDTQYF
NA	once	TRBV11-2	TRBJ2-2	TGTGCCAGCAGCCTATCGATGACCGGGGAGCTGTTTTTT	CASSLSMTGELFF